The entry below gives a single T cell receptor (beta chain) sequence along with its context. The antigen is undetermined. This CDR3 is built from 17 residues. The germline V gene has CDR1 SGHNT and CDR2 YYREEE (reference sequence). Trimming cost V 0 bases and J 0 bases; bases outside gene matches: 1. Use of 60 Vbeta and 13 Jbeta primers characterized the PCR. Sequencing was performed with immunoSEQ multiplex PCR; in TCRdb, only in-frame clones are kept and a portion is missing. The ten most abundant clones cover roughly an eighth of a sample with just over 50,000 clones. The data were obtained in a study of cytomegalovirus exposure and HLA in healthy donors. Whole-study results and caveats: Previously analyzed data showed that most TCR beta V segments were productive at a frequency of about 87% or about 30%. Based on reports, TCR beta sequences accurately predicted HLA-A and HLA-B alleles for most subjects. High sensitivity and specificity were reportedly achieved when the classifier diagnosed cytomegalovirus status.

The donors comprised healthy bone marrow donors. This sequence joins TRBV5-4 and TRBJ2-2; 11 nucleotides agree with TRBD2. The sequence derives from a woman aged 55-70 years in good health and CMV-seropositive. The material sequenced was PBMCs. CDR3 loop: CASSLGGLAANTGELFF. The DNA for the CDR3 is TGTGCCAGCAGCTTGGGGGGACTAGCGGCGAACACCGGGGAGCTGTTTTTT.